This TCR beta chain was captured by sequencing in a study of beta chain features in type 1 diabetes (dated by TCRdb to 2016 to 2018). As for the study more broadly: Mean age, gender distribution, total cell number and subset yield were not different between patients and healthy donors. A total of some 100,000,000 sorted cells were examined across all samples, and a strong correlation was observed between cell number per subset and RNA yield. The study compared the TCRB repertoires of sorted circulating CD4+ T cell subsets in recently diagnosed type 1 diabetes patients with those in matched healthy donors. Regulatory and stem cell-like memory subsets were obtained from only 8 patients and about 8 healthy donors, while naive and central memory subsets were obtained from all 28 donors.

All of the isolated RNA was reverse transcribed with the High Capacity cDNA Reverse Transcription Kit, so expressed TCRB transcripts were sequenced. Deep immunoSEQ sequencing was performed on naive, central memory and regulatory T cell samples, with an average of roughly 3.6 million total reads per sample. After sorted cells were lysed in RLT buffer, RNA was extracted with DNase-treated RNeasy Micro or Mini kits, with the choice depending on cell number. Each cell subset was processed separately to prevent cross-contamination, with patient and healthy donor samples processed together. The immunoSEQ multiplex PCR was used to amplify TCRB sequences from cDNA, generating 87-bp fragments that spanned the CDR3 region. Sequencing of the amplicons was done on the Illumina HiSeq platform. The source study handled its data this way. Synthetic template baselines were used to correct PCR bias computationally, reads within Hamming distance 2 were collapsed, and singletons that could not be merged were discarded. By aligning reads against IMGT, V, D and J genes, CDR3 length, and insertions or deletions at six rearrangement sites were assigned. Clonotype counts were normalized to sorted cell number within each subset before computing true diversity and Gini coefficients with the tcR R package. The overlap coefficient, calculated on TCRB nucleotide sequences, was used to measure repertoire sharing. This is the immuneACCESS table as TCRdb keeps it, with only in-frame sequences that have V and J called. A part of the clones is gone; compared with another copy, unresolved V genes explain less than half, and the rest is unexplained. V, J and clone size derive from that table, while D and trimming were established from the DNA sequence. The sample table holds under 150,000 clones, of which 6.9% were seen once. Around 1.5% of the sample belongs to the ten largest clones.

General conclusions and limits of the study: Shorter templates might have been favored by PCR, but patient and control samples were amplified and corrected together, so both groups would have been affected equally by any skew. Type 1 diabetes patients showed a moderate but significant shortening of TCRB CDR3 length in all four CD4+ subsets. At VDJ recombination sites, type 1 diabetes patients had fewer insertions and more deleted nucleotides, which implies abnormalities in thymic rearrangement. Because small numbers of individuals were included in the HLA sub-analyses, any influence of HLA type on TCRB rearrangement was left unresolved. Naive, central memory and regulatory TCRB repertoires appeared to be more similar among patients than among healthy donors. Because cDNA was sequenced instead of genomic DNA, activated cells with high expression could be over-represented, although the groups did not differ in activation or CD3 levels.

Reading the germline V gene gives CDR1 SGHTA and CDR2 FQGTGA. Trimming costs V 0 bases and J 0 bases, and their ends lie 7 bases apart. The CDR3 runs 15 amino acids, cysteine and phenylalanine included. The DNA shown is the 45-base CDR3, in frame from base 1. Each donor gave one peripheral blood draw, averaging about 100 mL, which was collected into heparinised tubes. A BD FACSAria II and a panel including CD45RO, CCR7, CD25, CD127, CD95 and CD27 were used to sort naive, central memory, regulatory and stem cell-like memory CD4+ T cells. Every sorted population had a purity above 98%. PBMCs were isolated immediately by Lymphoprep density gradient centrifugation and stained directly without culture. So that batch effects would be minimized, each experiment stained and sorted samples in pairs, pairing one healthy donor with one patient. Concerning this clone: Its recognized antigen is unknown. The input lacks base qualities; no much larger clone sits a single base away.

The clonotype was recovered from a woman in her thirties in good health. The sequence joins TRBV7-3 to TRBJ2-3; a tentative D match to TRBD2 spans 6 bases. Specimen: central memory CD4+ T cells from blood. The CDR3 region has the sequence CASSLTGTSTDTQYF. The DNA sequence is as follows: TGTGCCAGCAGCTTAACGGGGACTAGCACAGATACGCAGTATTTT.